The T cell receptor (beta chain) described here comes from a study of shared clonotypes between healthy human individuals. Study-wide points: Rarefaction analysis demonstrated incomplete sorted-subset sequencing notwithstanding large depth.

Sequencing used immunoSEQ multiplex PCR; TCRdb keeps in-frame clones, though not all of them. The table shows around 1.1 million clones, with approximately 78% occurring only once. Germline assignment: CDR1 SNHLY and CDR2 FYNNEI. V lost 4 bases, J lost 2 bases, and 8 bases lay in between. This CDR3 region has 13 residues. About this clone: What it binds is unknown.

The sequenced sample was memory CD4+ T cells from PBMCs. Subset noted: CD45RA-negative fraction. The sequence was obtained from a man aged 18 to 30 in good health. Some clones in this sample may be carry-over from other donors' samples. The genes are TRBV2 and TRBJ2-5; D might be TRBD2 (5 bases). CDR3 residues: CASSGEKQETQYF. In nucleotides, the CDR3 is TGTGCCAGCAGTGGGGAGAAGCAAGAGACCCAGTACTTC.